The next 26 T cell receptor beta chains were all read from a single sample in a study of shared clonotypes between healthy human individuals. Produced via immunoSEQ multiplex PCR; TCRdb's table is partial and in-frame only. The sample includes around 620,000 clones, approximately 95% of them seen just once. CD45RO negativity and positive selection for CCR7 defined naive CD8 cells, a population that excluded terminally differentiated effector memory CD45RA+ cells. Input material: naive CD8+ T cells sorted from blood. Receptor source: a woman in her 30s in good health.

This chain connects TRBV18 to TRBJ2-7; possibly TRBD2 for D (6 bases). CDR1 is KGHSH and CDR2 is LQKENI in the germline V gene. Trimming cost V 0 bases and J 6 bases, with 9 bases left between them. This CDR3 comprises 13 residues. The CDR3 DNA sequence: TGTGCCAGCTCACCACCCCGGGGGTCCGAGCAGTACTTC. Protein sequence: CASSPPRGSEQYF.

The gene calls are TRBV29-1 and TRBJ2-1; 7 bases are shared with TRBD1. Germline assignment: CDR1 SQVTM and CDR2 ANQGSEA. The CDR3 is 15 residues long. The V gene end was trimmed by 4 bases and the J gene end by 3 bases; junction bases not matched to a gene: 9. The CDR3 loop reads CSVGEYGTVYNEQFF. The CDR3 DNA follows: TGCAGCGTTGGTGAATATGGGACAGTCTACAATGAGCAGTTCTTC.

The V call is TRBV4-1, the J call TRBJ1-5; D not resolved. Between the trimmed V and J ends, which lost 1 base and 0 bases, there was a span of 13 bases. Per the germline V gene, CDR1 is MGHRA and CDR2 is YSYEKL. CDR3 length: 17 residues. This CDR3 reads CASSQVVSDYSNQPQHF. CDR3 coding DNA: TGCGCCAGCAGCCAAGTGGTGTCGGATTATAGCAATCAGCCCCAGCATTTT.

This sequence joins TRBV1 and TRBJ2-5; the D call TRBD1 from the table was never checked on the DNA. TRBV1 corresponds to a pseudogene. The length of the CDR3 is 14 residues. CDR3 DNA sequence: TGCACCAGCGGACAGGGTCATCGAGGAGAGACCCAGTACTTC. Its translation is CTSGQGHRGETQYF.

The chain joins TRBV28 to TRBJ1-4; D call uncertain. The CDR3 runs 16 residues. The germline gives CDR1 MDHEN, CDR2 SYDVKM. Trimming took off 6 bases at V and 2 bases at J, with 16 bases between the two ends. CDR3 amino acids: CASRSDRSWTNEKLFF. The CDR3 bases are TGTGCCAGCAGATCTGATCGGAGCTGGACTAATGAAAAACTGTTTTTT.

This chain links TRBV29-1 with TRBJ2-1; 11 positions agree with TRBD1. The CDR3 has 14 amino acids. The V gene end was trimmed by 7 bases and the J gene end by 2 bases; junction bases not matched to a gene: 4. From germline, CDR1 is SQVTM and CDR2 ANQGSEA. The CDR3 sequence: CSAQDRGPYNEQFF. The CDR3 coding sequence is TGCAGCGCCCAGGACAGGGGGCCCTACAATGAGCAGTTCTTC.

The rearrangement joins TRBV29-1 to TRBJ2-1; D is undetermined. Germline CDR1 and CDR2: SQVTM and ANQGSEA. CDR3 length: 14 amino acids. The V end was cut by 8 bases, the J end by 2 bases, with 16 bases between. The CDR3 nucleotides read TGCAGCTCGGAAGGTGACTTTGCCTACAATGAGCAGTTCTTC. It encodes CSSEGDFAYNEQFF.

This chain joins TRBV29-1 and TRBJ1-2, with a possible D match to TRBD1 (5 bases). CDR1 is SQVTM, CDR2 ANQGSEA, per germline. The CDR3 runs to 12 residues. Trimming cost V 3 bases and J 5 bases, with 10 bases left between them. The CDR3 loop is CSVEAQGYGYTF. As DNA, the CDR3 is TGCAGCGTTGAGGCCCAGGGTTATGGCTACACCTTC.

The V and J genes are TRBV13 and TRBJ1-2, with D possibly TRBD1 on 6 matching bases. Trimming took off 8 bases at V and 8 bases at J, with 15 bases between the two ends. The V gene's germline CDR1 is PRHDT and CDR2 FYEKMQ (reference sequence). This CDR3 is 12 amino acids long. The CDR3 DNA sequence: TGTGCCAGCGTAATGCAGGGGTACGGCTACACCTTC. This translates into CASVMQGYGYTF. Full variable domain (rest looked up from reference TRBV13 and TRBJ1-2): AAGVIQSPRHLIKEKRETATLKCYPIPRHDTVYWYQQGPGQDPQFLISFYEKMQSDKGSIPDRFSAQQFSDYHSELNMSSLELGDSALYFCASVMQGYGYTFGSGTRLTVV.

The V gene is TRBV15, the J gene TRBJ2-3, with D unclear. The V gene lost 2 bases and the J gene lost 0 bases, with 9 bases spanning the gap. This CDR3 has 15 residues. The germline gives CDR1 LNHNV, CDR2 YYDKDF (reference sequence). The CDR3 region has the DNA TGTGCCACCAGCAGAACCTACGACAGCACAGATACGCAGTATTTT. Protein sequence: CATSRTYDSTDTQYF.

On this clone itself: The junction differs from germline at one of its ends, possibly a read error. This chain uses TRBV28 with TRBJ2-7; 8 bases align to TRBD1. Per the germline V gene, CDR1 is MDHEN and CDR2 is SYDVKM. The length of the CDR3 is 13 residues. CDR3 sequence reads: CATSTTGAYEQYF. In DNA, the CDR3 is TGTGCCACCAGTACGACAGGGGCCTACGAGCAGTACTTC.

The chain carries TRBV5-6 and TRBJ1-2; perhaps TRBD1 as D (6 bases). The V end lost 7 bases, the J end lost 0 bases, and 16 bases lay between the germline ends. CDR1 is SGHDT and CDR2 is YYEEEE in the germline V gene. This CDR3 comprises 15 residues. CDR3 bases: TGTGCCAGCCAGCCGGACAGTACTCCTAACTATGGCTACACCTTC. Translated: CASQPDSTPNYGYTF.

The chain carries TRBV4-1 and TRBJ1-3; D uncertain. Trimming pared 5 bases from V and 0 bases from J, leaving 17 bases between. This CDR3 is built from 17 residues. The germline V gene encodes CDR1 MGHRA and CDR2 YSYEKL. The CDR3 bases are TGCGCCAGCAGCACCAACACTGGCTTGCGCTCTGGAAACACCATATATTTT. Its protein is CASSTNTGLRSGNTIYF.

This rearrangement joins TRBV27 to TRBJ2-7; 13 positions match TRBD2. Germline loops: CDR1 MNHEY, CDR2 SMNVEV (reference sequence). The CDR3 is made up of 16 amino acids. Losses at the gene ends were 4 bases for V and 1 base for J; bases not matched to a gene: 4. The CDR3: CASSSRLAGGSYEQYF. The CDR3 bases are TGTGCCAGCAGTTCTCGACTAGCGGGAGGTTCCTACGAGCAGTACTTC.

CDR3 in amino acids: CASSSSRGYGYTF. The CDR3 DNA reads as TGTGCCAGCAGCTCAAGCCGGGGCTATGGCTACACCTTC. This rearrangement joins TRBV5-8 to TRBJ1-2, with D unclear. In germline, CDR1 is SGHTS, CDR2 YDEGEE. V was pared by 3 bases and J by 4 bases, with 10 bases between. This CDR3 region has 13 residues.

This chain links TRBV27 with TRBJ2-5; no definite D call. Between the trimmed V and J ends, which lost 6 bases and 0 bases, there was a span of 11 bases. CDR3 size: 14 residues. Germline lookup yields CDR1 MNHEY and CDR2 SMNVEV (reference sequence). The CDR3 loop reads CASSPDPYQETQYF. The DNA of the CDR3 is TGTGCCAGCAGCCCTGACCCGTACCAAGAGACCCAGTACTTC.

V usage is TRBV6-1 and J usage is TRBJ1-2; no clear D gene. In germline, CDR1 is MNHNS, CDR2 SASEGT. V was cut by 3 bases and J by 0 bases, with 14 bases left in between. The CDR3 loop spans 16 amino acids. Here the CDR3 reads CASSDEFSSTNYGYTF. CDR3 DNA: TGTGCCAGCAGTGACGAATTTAGCTCGACTAACTATGGCTACACCTTC.

The V call is TRBV9, the J call TRBJ2-1; TRBD2 agrees at 8 bases. The CDR3 is 16 amino acids. The ends lost 4 bases at V and 7 bases at J; junction bases unmatched: 13. The germline gives CDR1 SGDLS, CDR2 YYNGEE. CDR3 DNA: TGTGCCAGCAGCTTTCCCGGGACTAGTGGGAGTAATGAGCAGTTCTTC. Its protein product is CASSFPGTSGSNEQFF.

The J gene is TRBJ2-7, the V gene TRBV7-3; no definite D call. The CDR3 is 14 amino acids. The V and J ends lost 3 bases and 2 bases respectively, with 11 bases between them. The germline gives CDR1 SGHTA, CDR2 FQGTGA. In DNA form, the CDR3 reads TGTGCCAGCAGCTTTGTGACCCAGCCCTACGAGCAGTACTTC. Its protein product is CASSFVTQPYEQYF.

The table lists this clone with a few counts. The chain is built from TRBV28 and TRBJ2-7; tentative D call: TRBD1 (6 bases). Trimming removed 2 bases at V and 6 bases at J, with 20 bases between. The CDR3 loop spans 16 amino acids. Germline V gene data show CDR1 as MDHEN and CDR2 as SYDVKM. The CDR3 loop reads CASSLGLRQVMGEQYF. For the CDR3, the DNA is TGTGCCAGCAGTTTAGGGTTGAGACAGGTAATGGGCGAGCAGTACTTC.

The chain uses TRBV27 and TRBJ1-2, with D unresolved. Germline V gene sequence: CDR1 MNHEY, CDR2 SMNVEV (reference sequence). V was shortened by 4 bases and J by 6 bases, with 6 bases between the two germline ends. This CDR3 comprises 11 residues. The CDR3 sequence: CASSSGHGYTF. DNA of the CDR3: TGTGCCAGCAGTTCCGGACATGGCTACACCTTC.

This chain uses TRBV19 with TRBJ2-1, with 9 bases identical to TRBD2. Germline V gives CDR1 LNHDA, CDR2 SQIVND (reference sequence). The CDR3 totals 16 residues. After removal of 3 bases from V and 0 bases from J, the junction contained 3 bases not matched to a gene. DNA of the CDR3: TGTGCCAGTAGTATTTTTAGCGGGAGCTCCTACAATGAGCAGTTCTTC. Its translation is CASSIFSGSSYNEQFF.

The gene calls are TRBV27 and TRBJ2-7; the match to TRBD2 covers 13 bases. The CDR3 loop spans 14 amino acids. Germline CDR1 MNHEY, CDR2 SMNVEV (reference sequence). Germline trimming cut 7 bases from V and 3 bases from J; bases unmatched to any gene: 3. The CDR3 DNA follows: TGTGCCAGCACGGGACTAGCGGGGCTCTACGAGCAGTACTTC. Translated, it gives CASTGLAGLYEQYF.

V usage is TRBV14 and J usage is TRBJ2-2, with TRBD1 identical over 9 bases. This CDR3 contains 18 residues. J gave up 2 bases and V 0 bases, and 7 bases lay outside the gene matches. Germline loops: CDR1 SGHDN, CDR2 FVKESK. CDR3 region: CASSQDLLGQGNTGELFF. The CDR3 nucleotides read TGTGCCAGCAGCCAAGATTTACTGGGACAGGGAAACACCGGGGAGCTGTTTTTT.

The chain is built from TRBV27 and TRBJ1-6, with D perhaps matching TRBD1 (6 bases). The CDR3 has 14 amino acids. V lost 3 bases, J lost 7 bases, and 10 bases lay in between. CDR1 is MNHEY and CDR2 is SMNVEV in the germline V gene (reference sequence). The chain's CDR3 is CASSFGTGNSPLHF. The CDR3 DNA is TGTGCCAGCAGTTTTGGTACAGGGAATTCACCCCTCCACTTT.

CDR3 protein: CASSSSNTEAFF. Written as DNA, the CDR3 is TGTGCCAGCAGCTCATCGAACACTGAAGCTTTCTTT. The chain employs TRBV7-9 and TRBJ1-1; D not resolved. The germline CDR1 and CDR2 sequences are SEHNR and FQNEAQ (reference sequence). The length of the CDR3 is 12 residues. Trimming pared 4 bases from V and 1 base from J, leaving 4 bases between.